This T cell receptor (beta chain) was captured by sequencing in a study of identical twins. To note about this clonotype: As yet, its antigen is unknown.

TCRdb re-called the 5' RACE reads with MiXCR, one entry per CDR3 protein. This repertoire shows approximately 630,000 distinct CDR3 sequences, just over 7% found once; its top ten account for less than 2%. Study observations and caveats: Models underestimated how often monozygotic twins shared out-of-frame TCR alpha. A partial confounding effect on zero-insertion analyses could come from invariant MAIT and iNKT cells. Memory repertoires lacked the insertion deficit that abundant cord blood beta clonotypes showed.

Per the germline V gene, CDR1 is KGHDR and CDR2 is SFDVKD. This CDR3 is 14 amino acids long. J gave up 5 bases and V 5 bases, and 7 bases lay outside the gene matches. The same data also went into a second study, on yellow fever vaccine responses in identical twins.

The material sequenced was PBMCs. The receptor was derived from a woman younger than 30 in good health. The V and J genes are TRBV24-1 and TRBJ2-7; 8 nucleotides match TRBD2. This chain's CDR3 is CATSGTGLDNEQYF. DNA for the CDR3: TGTGCCACCAGTGGAACGGGACTAGATAACGAGCAGTACTTC.